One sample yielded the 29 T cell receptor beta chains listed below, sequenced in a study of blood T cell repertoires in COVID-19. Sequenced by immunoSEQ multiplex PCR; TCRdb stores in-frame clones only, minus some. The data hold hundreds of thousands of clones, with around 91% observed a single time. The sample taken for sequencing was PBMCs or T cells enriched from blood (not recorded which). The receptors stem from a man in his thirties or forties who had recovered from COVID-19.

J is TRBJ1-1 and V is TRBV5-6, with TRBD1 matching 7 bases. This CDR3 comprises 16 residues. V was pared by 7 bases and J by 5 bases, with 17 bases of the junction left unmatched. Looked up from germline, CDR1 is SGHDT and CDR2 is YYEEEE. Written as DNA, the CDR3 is TGTGCCAGCGGCGCTTACAGGGGCCTCTGGGGTACTGAAGCTTTCTTT. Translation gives CASGAYRGLWGTEAFF. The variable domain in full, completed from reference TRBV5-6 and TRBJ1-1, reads DAGVTQSPTHLIKTRGQQVTLRCSPKSGHDTVSWYQQALGQGPQFIFQYYEEEERQRGNFPDRFSGHQFPNYSSELNVNALLLGDSALYLCASGAYRGLWGTEAFFGQGTRLTVV.

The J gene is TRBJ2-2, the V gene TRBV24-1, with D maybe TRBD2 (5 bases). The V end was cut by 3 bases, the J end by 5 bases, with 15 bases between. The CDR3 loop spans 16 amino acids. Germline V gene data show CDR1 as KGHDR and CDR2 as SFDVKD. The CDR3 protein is CATSDALGRGTGELFF. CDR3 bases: TGTGCCACCAGTGATGCCCTGGGGAGAGGGACCGGGGAGCTGTTTTTT.

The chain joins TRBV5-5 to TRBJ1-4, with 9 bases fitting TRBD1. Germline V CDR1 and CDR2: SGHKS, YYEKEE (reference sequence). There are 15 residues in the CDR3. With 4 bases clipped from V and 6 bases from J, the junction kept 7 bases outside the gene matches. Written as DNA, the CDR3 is TGTGCCAGCAGCCCATTACAGGGGGCAGATGAAAAACTGTTTTTT. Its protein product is CASSPLQGADEKLFF.

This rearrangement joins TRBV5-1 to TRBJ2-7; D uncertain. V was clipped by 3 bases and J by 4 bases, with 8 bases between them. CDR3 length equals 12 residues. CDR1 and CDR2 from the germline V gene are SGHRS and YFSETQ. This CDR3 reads CASSYSRYEQYF. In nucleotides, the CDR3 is TGCGCCAGCAGCTACTCACGATACGAGCAGTACTTC.

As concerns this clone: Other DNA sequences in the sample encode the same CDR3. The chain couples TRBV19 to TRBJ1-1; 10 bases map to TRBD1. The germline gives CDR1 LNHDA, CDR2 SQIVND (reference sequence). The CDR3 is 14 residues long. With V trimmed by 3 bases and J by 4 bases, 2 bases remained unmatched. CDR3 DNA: TGTGCCAGTAGTATCAGGACAGGGGGCACTGAAGCTTTCTTT. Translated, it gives CASSIRTGGTEAFF.

The CDR3: CATSAPSGTSGSSYNEQFF. The CDR3 DNA follows: TGTGCCACCAGTGCCCCCTCCGGGACTAGCGGGAGCTCCTACAATGAGCAGTTCTTC. V and J are TRBV24-1 and TRBJ2-1; 14 bases agree with TRBD2. Trimming took 5 bases from V and 0 from J; bases not matched to a gene: 8. CDR1 is KGHDR and CDR2 is SFDVKD in the germline V gene. This CDR3 has 19 residues.

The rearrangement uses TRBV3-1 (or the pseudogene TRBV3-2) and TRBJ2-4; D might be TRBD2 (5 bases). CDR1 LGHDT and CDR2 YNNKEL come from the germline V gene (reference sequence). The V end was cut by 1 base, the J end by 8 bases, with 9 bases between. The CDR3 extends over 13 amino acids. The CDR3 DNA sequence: TGTGCCAGCAGCCAAGGACTATGGGACATTCAGTACTTC. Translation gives CASSQGLWDIQYF.

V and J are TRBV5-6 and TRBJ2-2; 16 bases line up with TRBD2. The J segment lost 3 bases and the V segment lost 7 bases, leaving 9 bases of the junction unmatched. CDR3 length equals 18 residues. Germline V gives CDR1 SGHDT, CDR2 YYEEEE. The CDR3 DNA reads TGTGCCAGCGAAGAGGGACTAGCGGGAGGGCCTTACACCGGGGAGCTGTTTTTT. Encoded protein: CASEEGLAGGPYTGELFF.

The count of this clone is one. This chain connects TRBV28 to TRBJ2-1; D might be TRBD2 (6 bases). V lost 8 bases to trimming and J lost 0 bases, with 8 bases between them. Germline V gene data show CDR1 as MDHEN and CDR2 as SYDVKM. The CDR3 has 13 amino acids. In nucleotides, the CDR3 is TGTGCCAGCCGGGACTCCTCCTACAATGAGCAGTTCTTC. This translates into CASRDSSYNEQFF. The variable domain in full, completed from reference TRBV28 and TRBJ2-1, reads DVKVTQSSRYLVKRTGEKVFLECVQDMDHENMFWYRQDPGLGLRLIYFSYDVKMKEKGDIPEGYSVSREKKERFSLILESASTNQTSMYLCASRDSSYNEQFFGPGTRLTVL.

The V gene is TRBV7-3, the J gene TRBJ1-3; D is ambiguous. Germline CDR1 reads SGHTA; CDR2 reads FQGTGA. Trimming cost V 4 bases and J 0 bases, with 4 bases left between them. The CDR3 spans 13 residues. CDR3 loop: CASSSGSGNTIYF. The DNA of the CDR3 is TGTGCCAGCAGCTCCGGCTCTGGAAACACCATATATTTT.

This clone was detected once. This chain's CDR3 is CASSPKREVDTQYF. In DNA, the CDR3 is TGTGCCAGCAGCCCGAAGCGGGAGGTAGATACGCAGTATTTT. V is TRBV3-1 (or the pseudogene TRBV3-2) and J is TRBJ2-3; 9 nucleotides line up with TRBD2. The germline V gene encodes CDR1 LGHDT and CDR2 YNNKEL (reference sequence). CDR3 length: 14 residues. J gave up 5 bases and V 4 bases, and 4 bases lay outside the gene matches.

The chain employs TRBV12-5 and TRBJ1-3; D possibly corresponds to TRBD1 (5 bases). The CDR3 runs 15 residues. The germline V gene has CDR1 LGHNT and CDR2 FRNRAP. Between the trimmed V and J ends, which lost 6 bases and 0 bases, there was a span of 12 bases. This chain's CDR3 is CASGGGRTSGNTIYF. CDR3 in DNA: TGTGCTAGTGGCGGGGGACGGACCTCTGGAAACACCATATATTTT. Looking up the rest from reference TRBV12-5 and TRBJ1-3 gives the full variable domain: DARVTQTPRHKVTEMGQEVTMRCQPILGHNTVFWYRQTMMQGLELLAYFRNRAPLDDSGMPKDRFSAEMPDATLATLKIQPSEPRDSAVYFCASGGGRTSGNTIYFGEGSWLTVV.

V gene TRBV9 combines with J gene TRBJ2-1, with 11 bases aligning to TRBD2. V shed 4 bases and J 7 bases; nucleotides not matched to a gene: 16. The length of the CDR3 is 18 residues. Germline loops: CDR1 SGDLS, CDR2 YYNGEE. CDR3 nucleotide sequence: TGTGCCAGCAGCCCAAGACCGGGACTAGCGGTTGGGGGGAATGAGCAGTTCTTC. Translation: CASSPRPGLAVGGNEQFF.

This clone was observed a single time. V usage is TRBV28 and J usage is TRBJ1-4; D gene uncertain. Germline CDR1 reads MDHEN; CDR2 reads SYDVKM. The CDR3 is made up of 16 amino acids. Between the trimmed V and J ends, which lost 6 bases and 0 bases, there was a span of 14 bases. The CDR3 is CASRNLGLATNEKLFF. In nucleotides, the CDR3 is TGTGCCAGCAGAAACCTAGGACTTGCAACTAATGAAAAACTGTTTTTT.

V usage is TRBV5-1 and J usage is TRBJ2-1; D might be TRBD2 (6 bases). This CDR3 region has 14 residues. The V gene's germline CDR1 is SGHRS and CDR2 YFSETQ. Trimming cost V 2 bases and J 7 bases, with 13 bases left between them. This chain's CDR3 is CASSFSGLFNEQFF. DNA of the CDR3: TGCGCCAGCAGCTTTAGCGGCCTTTTTAATGAGCAGTTCTTC. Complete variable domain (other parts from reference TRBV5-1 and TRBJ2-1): KAGVTQTPRYLIKTRGQQVTLSCSPISGHRSVSWYQQTPGQGLQFLFEYFSETQRNKGNFPGRFSGRQFSNSRSEMNVSTLELGDSALYLCASSFSGLFNEQFFGPGTRLTVL.

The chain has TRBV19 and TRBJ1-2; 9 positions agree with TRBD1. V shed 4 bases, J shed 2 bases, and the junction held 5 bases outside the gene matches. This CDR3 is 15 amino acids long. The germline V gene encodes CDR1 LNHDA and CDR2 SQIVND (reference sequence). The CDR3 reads CASSRGTGTNYGYTF. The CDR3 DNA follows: TGTGCCAGTAGTAGGGGGACAGGGACGAACTATGGCTACACCTTC. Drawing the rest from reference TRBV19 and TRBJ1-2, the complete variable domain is DGGITQSPKYLFRKEGQNVTLSCEQNLNHDAMYWYRQDPGQGLRLIYYSQIVNDFQKGDIAEGYSVSREKKESFPLTVTSAQKNPTAFYLCASSRGTGTNYGYTFGSGTRLTVV.

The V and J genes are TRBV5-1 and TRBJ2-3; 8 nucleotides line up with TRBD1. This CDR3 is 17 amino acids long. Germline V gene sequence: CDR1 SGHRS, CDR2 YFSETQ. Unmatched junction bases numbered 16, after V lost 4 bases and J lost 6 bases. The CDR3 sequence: CASSLNFQTGETDTQYF. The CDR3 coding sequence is TGCGCCAGCAGCCTCAACTTCCAGACAGGGGAGACCGATACGCAGTATTTT.

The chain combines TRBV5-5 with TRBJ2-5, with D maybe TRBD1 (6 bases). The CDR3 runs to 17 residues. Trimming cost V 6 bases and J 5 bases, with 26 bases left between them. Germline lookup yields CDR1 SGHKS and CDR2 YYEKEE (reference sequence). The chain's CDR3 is CASTILPTGLGSETQYF. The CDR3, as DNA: TGTGCCAGCACTATTCTCCCCACAGGGTTGGGCTCCGAGACCCAGTACTTC.

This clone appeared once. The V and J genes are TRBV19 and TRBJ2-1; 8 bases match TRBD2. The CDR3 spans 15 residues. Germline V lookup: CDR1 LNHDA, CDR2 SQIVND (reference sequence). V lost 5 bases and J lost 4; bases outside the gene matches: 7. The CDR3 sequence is CASSSEREPYNEQFF. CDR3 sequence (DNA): TGTGCCAGTAGTTCGGAGCGGGAGCCTTACAATGAGCAGTTCTTC.

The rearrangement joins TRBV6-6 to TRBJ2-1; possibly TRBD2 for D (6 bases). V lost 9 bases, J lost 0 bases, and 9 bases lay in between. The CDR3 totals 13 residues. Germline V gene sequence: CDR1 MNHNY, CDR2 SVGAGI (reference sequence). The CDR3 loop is CASRESSYNEQFF. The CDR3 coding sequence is TGTGCCAGTCGGGAGAGCTCCTACAATGAGCAGTTCTTC.

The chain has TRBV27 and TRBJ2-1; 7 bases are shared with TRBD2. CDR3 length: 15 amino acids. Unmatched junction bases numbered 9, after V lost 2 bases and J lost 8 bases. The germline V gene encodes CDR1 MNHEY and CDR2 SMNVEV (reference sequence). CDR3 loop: CASSLGGRARYEQFF. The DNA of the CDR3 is TGTGCCAGCAGTTTAGGTGGGAGGGCCAGGTATGAGCAGTTCTTC.

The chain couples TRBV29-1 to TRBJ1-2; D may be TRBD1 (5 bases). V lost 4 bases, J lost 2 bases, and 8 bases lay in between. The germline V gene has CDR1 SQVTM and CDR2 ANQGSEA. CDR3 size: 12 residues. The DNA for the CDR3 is TGCAGCGTTGGACAGCCAAACTATGGCTACACCTTC. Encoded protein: CSVGQPNYGYTF.

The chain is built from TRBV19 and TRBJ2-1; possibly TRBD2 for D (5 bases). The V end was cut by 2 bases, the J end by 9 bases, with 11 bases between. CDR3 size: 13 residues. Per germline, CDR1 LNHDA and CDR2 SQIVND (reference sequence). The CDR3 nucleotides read TGTGCCAGTAGTATAAGCGGCCTCACTGAGCAGTTCTTC. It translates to CASSISGLTEQFF.

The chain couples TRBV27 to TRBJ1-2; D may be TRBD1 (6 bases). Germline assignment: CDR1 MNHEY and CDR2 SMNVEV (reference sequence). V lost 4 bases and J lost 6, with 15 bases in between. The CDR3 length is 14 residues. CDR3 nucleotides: TGTGCCAGCAGTTCCAATCCGGGACATAATGGCTACACCTTC. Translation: CASSSNPGHNGYTF.

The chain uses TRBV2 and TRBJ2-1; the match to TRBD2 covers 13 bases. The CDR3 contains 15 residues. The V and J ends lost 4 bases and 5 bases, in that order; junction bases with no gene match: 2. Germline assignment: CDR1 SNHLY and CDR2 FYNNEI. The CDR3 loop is CASSALAGGHNEQFF. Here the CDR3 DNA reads TGTGCCAGCAGTGCACTAGCGGGAGGGCACAATGAGCAGTTCTTC.

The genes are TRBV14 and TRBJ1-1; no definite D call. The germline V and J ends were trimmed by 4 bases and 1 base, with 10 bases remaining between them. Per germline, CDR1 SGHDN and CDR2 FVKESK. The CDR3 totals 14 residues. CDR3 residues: CASSPRAGNTEAFF. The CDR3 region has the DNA TGTGCCAGCAGCCCGAGAGCAGGGAACACTGAAGCTTTCTTT.

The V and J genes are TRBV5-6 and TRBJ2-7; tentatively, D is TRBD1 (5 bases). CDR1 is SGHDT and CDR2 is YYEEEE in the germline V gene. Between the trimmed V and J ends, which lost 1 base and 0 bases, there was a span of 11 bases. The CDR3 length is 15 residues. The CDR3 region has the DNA TGTGCCAGCAGCTTGCCGGACACAGGCTCCTACGAGCAGTACTTC. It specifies CASSLPDTGSYEQYF.

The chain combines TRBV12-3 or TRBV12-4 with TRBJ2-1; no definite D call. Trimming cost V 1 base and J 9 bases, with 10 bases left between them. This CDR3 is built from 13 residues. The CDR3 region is CASSLGLVFEQFF. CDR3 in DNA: TGTGCCAGCAGTTTAGGGTTAGTCTTTGAGCAGTTCTTC.

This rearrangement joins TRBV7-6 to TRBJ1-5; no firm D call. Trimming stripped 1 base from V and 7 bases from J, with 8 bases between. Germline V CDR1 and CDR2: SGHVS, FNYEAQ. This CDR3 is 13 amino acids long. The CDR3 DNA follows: TGTGCCAGCAGCTTAGAGATGGGCCAGCCCCAGCATTTT. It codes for CASSLEMGQPQHF.